The TCR beta chain under discussion was sequenced for a study of human T cells and chemical hapten exposure. At the level of the study: There were weekly diphenylcyclopropenone doses to the scalp for patients throughout the roughly 25-week study. DPC at 0.01% went onto the upper back in patch tests, read at 6 days.

The CDR3 covers 13 residues. The germline V and J ends were trimmed by 5 bases and 6 bases, with 12 bases remaining between them. The germline CDR1 and CDR2 sequences are MNHEY and SMNVEV (reference sequence). TCRdb passed the RACE reads through MiXCR, listing each CDR3 protein once. The table lists under 450,000 distinct CDR3 sequences, roughly 6% of them singletons. Time point of the sample: patch test 2, 6 weeks after DPC sensitization. The sample's treatment: therapeutic diphenylcyclopropenone sensitization with weekly scalp DPC. Donors were 18 to 70-year-old alopecia patients suitable for DPC. The sample consisted of whole blood, taken in connection with sensitization to the hapten diphenylcyclopropenone (DPC). This receptor was obtained from a woman aged 18 to 35 with alopecia areata. Some clones in this sample may be carry-over from other donors' samples. The gene calls are TRBV27 and TRBJ2-3; D gene ambiguous. The CDR3 is CASSAGWSDTQYF. The DNA for the CDR3 is TGTGCCAGCAGTGCCGGTTGGTCGGATACGCAGTATTTT.